This T cell receptor (beta chain) appears in the sequencing data of a study of Graves' ophthalmopathy and Graves' hyperthyroidism. The study, taken as a whole, reports: In blood, most expanded thyroid clonotypes above 0.001 frequency were also detected.

Note on this clonotype: Its matching antigen is unknown.

V was trimmed by 5 bases and J by 5 bases, leaving 12 bases between them. The CDR3 sequence is 13 residues long. Scientists amplified the TCR beta CDR3 regions from RNA transcripts. HTBI primers were employed in first-round RT-PCR, then a second-round multiplex PCR followed. TCRdb re-analysed the multiplex PCR reads in MiXCR, keeping a single row per CDR3 protein. The sample carries about 210,000 distinct CDR3 sequences, under 30% recorded once. V is TRBV12-3 or TRBV12-4 and J is TRBJ2-5; possibly TRBD1 or TRBD2 for D (5 bases each). Sequenced material: peripheral blood. This receptor was obtained from a man between 45 and 60 years old with Graves' ophthalmopathy. CDR3 nucleotide sequence: TGTGCCAGCAGTCTCCGGGACGGCGAGACCCAGTACTTC. It is translated as CASSLRDGETQYF.